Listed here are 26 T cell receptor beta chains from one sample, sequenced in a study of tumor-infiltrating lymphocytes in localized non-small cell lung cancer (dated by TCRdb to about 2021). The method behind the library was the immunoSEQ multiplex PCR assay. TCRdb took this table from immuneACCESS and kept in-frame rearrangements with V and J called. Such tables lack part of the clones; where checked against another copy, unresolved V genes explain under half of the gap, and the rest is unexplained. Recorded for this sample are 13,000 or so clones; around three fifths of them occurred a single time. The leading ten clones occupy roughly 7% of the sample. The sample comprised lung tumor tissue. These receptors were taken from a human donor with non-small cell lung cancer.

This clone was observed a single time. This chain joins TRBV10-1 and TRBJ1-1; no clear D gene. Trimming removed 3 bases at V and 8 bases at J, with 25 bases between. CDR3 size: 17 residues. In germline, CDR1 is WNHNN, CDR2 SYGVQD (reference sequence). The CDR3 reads CASSDSSWTARRFEAFF. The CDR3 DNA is TGCGCCAGCAGTGATTCATCTTGGACGGCCCGAAGATTCGAAGCTTTCTTT.

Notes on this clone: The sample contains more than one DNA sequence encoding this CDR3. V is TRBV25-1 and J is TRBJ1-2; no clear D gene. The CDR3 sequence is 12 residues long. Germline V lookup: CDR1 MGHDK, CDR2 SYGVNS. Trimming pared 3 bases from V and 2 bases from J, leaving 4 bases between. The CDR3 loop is CASSDRNYGYTF. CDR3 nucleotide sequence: TGTGCCAGCAGTGACAGAAACTATGGCTACACCTTC.

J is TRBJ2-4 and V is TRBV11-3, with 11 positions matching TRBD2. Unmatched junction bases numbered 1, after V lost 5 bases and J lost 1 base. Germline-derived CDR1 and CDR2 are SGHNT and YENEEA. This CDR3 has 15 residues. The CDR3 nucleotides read TGTGCCAGCAGCCCTAGCGGGGGGGCCAAAAACATTCAGTACTTC. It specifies CASSPSGGAKNIQYF.

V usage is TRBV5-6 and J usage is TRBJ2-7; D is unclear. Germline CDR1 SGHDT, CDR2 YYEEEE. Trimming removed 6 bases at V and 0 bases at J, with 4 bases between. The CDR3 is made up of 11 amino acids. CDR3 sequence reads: CASTNSYEQYF. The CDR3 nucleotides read TGTGCCAGCACCAACTCCTACGAGCAGTACTTC.

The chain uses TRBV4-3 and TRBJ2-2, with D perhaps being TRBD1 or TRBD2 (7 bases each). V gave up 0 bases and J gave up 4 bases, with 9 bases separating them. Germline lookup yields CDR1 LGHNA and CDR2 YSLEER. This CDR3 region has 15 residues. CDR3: CASSQDRGGTGELFF. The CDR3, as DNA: TGCGCCAGCAGCCAAGACAGGGGGGGCACCGGGGAGCTGTTTTTT.

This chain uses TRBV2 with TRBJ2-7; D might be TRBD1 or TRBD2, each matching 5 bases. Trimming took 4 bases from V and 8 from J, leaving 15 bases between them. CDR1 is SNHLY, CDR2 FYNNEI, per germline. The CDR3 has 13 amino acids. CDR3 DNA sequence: TGTGCCAGCAGTGGGGGACCCCCTGTGCAGCAGTACTTC. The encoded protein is CASSGGPPVQQYF.

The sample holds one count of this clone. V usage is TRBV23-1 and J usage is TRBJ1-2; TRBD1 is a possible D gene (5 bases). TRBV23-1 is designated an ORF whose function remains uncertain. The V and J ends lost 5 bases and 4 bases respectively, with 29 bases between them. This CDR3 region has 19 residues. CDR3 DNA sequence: TGCGCCAGCAGTTGGGGACGGAACGGGAAGAGGATAAGCTTCTATGGCTACACCTTC. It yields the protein CASSWGRNGKRISFYGYTF.

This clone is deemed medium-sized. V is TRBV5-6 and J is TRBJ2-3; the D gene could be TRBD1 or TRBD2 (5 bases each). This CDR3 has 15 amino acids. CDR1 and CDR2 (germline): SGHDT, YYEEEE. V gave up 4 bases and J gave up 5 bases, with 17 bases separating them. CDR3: CASSRRGGGIDTQYF. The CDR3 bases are TGTGCCAGCAGCCGCCGGGGCGGCGGCATAGATACGCAGTATTTT.

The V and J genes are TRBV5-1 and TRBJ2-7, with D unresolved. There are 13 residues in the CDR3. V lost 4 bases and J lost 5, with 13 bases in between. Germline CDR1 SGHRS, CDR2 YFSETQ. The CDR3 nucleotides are TGCGCCAGCAGCCTAGTGGAAAGGGACGAGCAGTACTTC. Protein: CASSLVERDEQYF.

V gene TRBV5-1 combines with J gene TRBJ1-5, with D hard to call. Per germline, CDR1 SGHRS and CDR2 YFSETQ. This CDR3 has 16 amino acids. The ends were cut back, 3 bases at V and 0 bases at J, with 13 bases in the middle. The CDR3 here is CASSSWDEYSNQPQHF. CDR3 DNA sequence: TGCGCCAGCAGCTCCTGGGATGAGTATAGCAATCAGCCCCAGCATTTT.

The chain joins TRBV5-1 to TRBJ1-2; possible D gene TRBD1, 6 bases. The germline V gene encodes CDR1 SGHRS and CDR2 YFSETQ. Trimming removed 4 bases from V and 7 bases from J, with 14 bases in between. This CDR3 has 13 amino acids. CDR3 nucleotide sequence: TGCGCCAGCAGCGAAAGACAGGAAGGTGGCTACACCTTC. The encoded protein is CASSERQEGGYTF.

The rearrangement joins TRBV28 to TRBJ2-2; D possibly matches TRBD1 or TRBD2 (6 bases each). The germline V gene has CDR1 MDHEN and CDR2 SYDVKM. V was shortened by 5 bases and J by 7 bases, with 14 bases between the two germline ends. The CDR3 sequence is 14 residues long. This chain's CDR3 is CASSGRRGHGELFF. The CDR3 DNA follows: TGTGCCAGCAGTGGACGTCGGGGGCACGGGGAGCTGTTTTTT.

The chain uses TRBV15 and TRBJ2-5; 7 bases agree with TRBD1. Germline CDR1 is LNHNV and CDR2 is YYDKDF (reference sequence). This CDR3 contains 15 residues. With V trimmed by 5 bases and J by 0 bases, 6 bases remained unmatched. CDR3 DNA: TGTGCCACCAGCCGAGGGGACAGCTACCAAGAGACCCAGTACTTC. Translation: CATSRGDSYQETQYF.

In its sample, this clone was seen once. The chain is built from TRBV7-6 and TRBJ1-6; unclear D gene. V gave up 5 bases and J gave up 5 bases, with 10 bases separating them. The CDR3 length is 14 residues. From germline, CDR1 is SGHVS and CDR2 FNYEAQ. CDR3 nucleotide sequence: TGTGCCAGCAGCCGGACGCGGAATAATTCACCCCTCCACTTT. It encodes CASSRTRNNSPLHF.

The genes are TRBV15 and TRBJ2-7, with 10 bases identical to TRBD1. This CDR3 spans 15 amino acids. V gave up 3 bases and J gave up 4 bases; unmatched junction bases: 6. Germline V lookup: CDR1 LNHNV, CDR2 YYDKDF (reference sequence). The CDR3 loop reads CATSRATGGQYEQYF. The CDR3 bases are TGTGCCACCAGCAGGGCGACAGGGGGCCAGTACGAGCAGTACTTC.

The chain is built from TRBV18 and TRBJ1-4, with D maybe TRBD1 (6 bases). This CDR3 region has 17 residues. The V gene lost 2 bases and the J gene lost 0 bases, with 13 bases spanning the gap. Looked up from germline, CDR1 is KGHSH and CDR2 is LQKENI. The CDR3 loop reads CASSPFTGIATNEKLFF. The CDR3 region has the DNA TGTGCCAGCTCACCATTCACAGGGATCGCAACTAATGAAAAACTGTTTTTT. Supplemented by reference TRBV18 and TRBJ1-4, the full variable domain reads NAGVMQNPRHLVRRRGQEARLRCSPMKGHSHVYWYRQLPEEGLKFMVYLQKENIIDESGMPKERFSAEFPKEGPSILRIQQVVRGDSAAYFCASSPFTGIATNEKLFFGSGTQLSVL.

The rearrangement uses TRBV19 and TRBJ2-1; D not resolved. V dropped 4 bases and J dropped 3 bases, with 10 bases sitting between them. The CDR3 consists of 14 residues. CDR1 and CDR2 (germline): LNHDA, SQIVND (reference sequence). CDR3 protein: CASSTRLFYNEQFF. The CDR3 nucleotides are TGTGCCAGTAGTACGCGACTCTTCTACAATGAGCAGTTCTTC.

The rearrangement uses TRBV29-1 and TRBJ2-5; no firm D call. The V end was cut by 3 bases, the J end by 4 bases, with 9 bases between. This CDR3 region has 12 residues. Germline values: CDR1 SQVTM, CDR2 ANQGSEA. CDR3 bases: TGCAGCGTTGAGGTGGGGTCAGAGACCCAGTACTTC. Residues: CSVEVGSETQYF.

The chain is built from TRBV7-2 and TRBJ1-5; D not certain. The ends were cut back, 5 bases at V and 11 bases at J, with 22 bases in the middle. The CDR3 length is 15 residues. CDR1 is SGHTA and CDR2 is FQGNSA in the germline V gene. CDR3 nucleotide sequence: TGTGCCAGCAGCCTCATGGTGCTTCCAGCTGGGGCCCAGCATTTT. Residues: CASSLMVLPAGAQHF.

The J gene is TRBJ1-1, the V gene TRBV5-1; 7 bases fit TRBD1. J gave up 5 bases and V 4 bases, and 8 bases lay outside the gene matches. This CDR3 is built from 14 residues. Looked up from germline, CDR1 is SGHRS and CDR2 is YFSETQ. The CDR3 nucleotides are TGCGCCAGCAGCCTCGGGACAGAAGGGACTGAAGCTTTCTTT. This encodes CASSLGTEGTEAFF. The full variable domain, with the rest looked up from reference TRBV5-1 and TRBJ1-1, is KAGVTQTPRYLIKTRGQQVTLSCSPISGHRSVSWYQQTPGQGLQFLFEYFSETQRNKGNFPGRFSGRQFSNSRSEMNVSTLELGDSALYLCASSLGTEGTEAFFGQGTRLTVV.

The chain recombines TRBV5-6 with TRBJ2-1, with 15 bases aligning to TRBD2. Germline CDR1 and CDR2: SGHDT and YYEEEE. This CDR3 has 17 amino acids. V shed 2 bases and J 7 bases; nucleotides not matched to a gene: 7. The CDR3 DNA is TGTGCCAGCAGCTTATGGACTAGCGGGAGGGCCTGGAATGAGCAGTTCTTC. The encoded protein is CASSLWTSGRAWNEQFF.

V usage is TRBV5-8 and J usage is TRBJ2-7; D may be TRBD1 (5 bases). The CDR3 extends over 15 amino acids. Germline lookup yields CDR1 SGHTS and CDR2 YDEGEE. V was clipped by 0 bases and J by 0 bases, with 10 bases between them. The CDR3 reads CASSLVGVLSYEQYF. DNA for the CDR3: TGTGCCAGCAGCTTGGTAGGGGTGCTCTCCTACGAGCAGTACTTC.

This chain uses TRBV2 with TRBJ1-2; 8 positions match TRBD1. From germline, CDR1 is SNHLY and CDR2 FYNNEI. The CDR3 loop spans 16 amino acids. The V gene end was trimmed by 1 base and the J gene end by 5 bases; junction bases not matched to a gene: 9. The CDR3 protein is CASSEDRTGWNYGYTF. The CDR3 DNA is TGTGCCAGCAGTGAAGATAGGACAGGGTGGAATTATGGCTACACCTTC.

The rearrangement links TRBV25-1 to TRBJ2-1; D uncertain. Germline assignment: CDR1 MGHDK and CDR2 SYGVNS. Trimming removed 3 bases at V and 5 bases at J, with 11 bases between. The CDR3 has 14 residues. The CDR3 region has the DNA TGTGCCAGCAGTGAGTGGGGTAATAACAATGAGCAGTTCTTC. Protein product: CASSEWGNNNEQFF.

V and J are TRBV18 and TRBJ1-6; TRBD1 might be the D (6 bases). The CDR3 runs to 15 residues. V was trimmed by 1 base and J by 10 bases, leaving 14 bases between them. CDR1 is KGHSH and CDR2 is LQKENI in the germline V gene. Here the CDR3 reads CASSPRGRDGSPLHF. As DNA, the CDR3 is TGTGCCAGCTCACCACGGGGGCGCGATGGGTCACCCCTCCACTTT.

CDR3 protein: CAWNRWTGELFF. CDR3 DNA: TGTGCCTGGAATCGGTGGACCGGGGAGCTGTTTTTT. The chain employs TRBV30 and TRBJ2-2, with D hard to call. Germline V gives CDR1 GTSNPN, CDR2 SVGIG (reference sequence). Trimming stripped 4 bases from V and 5 bases from J, with 8 bases between. The CDR3 runs 12 residues.